Here is one TCR beta chain with its context. Its cognate antigen has yet to be identified. No base qualities exist here, and no much larger clone lies one base off it. The donors belonged to the validation cohort of 90 to 150 subjects, which was separate from the roughly 700-subject first cohort. Receptors were amplified or captured by the immunoSEQ multiplex PCR assay. On the authors' methods: A statistical classification framework was developed to diagnose cytomegalovirus status using the catalog of TCR beta chain sequences. This is the immuneACCESS table as TCRdb keeps it, with only in-frame sequences that have V and J called. A part of the clones is gone; compared with another copy, unresolved V genes explain less than half, and the rest is unexplained. V and J calls and clone size are as listed in that table; D and trimming were resolved from the DNA. The sample data list 100,000 to 150,000 clones, and roughly nine tenths of these were observed just once. The top ten clonotypes cover around 1.2% of the sample.

This sample is drawn from a study of cytomegalovirus exposure and HLA in healthy donors (dated by TCRdb to about 2017). Regarding the study in general: The 550 to 750 repertoires of the first cohort and the 120 or so validation repertoires were produced on the same platform, according to a later analysis. The aim of the study was to test whether cataloging public T cell receptors could identify signatures of past pathogen exposure. A separate validation cohort of over 95 different subjects was used in addition to the roughly 720-subject first cohort. High-throughput TCR immunosequencing, statistical association of individual TCRs with disease status, and machine learning were combined to predict cytomegalovirus infection status.

Results the study describes overall, beyond this receptor: Subsequent analysis determined that TCRs grouped into clusters in the first cohort also showed a tendency toward co-occurrence across the approximately 110 validation repertoires, and 85% to 95% of cluster scores exceeded 0. The study gave a list of 150 to 200 TCR beta chains associated with cytomegalovirus. Most TCR sequences were seen in very few donors, while some public TCRs were found in many individuals. In vitro tests confirmed that a few of the cytomegalovirus-associated TCR beta chains recognize cytomegalovirus antigens. According to the authors, the approach could potentially be generalized to other disease states and immunological phenotypes. A later analysis had no HLA typing for the validation cohort, so co-occurrence there was scored across all 110 or so repertoires. The classifier was reported to diagnose cytomegalovirus status with high specificity and sensitivity in both the original and validation cohorts.

The junction carries 12 bases between V and J, which are trimmed by 8 bases and 5 bases respectively. The CDR3, from cysteine to phenylalanine, totals 13 residues. The DNA shown is the 39-base CDR3, in frame from base 1. CDR1 and CDR2 were assigned from the germline V gene as SGHVS and FNYEAQ. This sequence uses TRBV7-6 and TRBJ2-2; TRBD1 might be the D gene, on 6 matching bases. Input material: PBMCs. The sequence derives from a woman aged 18-35 years in good health and CMV-seronegative. The CDR3 protein is CASVLRGTGELFF. At the DNA level, the sequence is TGTGCCAGCGTTCTCAGGGGTACCGGGGAGCTGTTTTTT.